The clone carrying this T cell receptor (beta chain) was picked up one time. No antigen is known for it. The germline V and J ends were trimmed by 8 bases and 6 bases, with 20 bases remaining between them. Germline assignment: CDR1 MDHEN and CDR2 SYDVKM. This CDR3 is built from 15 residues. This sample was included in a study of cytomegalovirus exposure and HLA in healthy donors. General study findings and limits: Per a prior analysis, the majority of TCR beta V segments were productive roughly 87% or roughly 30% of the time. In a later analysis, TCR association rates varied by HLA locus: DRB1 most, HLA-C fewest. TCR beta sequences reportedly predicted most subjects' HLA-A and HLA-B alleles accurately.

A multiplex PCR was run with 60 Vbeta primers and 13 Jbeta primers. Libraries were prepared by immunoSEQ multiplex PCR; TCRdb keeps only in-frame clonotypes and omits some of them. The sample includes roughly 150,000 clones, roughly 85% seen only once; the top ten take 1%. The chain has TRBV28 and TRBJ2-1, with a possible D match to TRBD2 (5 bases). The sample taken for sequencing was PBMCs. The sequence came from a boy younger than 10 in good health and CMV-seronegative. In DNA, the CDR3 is TGTGCCAGCGACGGGGTGGGCGGTCCTTTCAATGAGCAGTTCTTC. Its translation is CASDGVGGPFNEQFF.